The clone carrying this T cell receptor beta chain was seen just once. What it binds is unknown. Free of recent acute infections or vaccinations, the donors were healthy HIV-negative adults. CD45RA-negative memory and CD45RA+ naive subsets were split from the CD4+ cells. These data originate in a study of shared clonotypes between healthy human individuals. Study-wide points: Since donors were few, the genetic and exposure-history diversity represented was limited.

The authors split each subset's genomic DNA evenly across several immunoSEQ plates. Profiling relied on immunoSEQ multiplex PCR, and the TCRdb table lists in-frame clones only, not all of them. This table holds some 2.3 million clones, 85% to 95% found once. Input material: naive CD4+ T cells from PBMCs. Subset specified: CD45RA+ positively selected. The source of this sequence is a man aged 18 to 30 in good health. Some clones in this sample may be carry-over from other donors' samples.

The CDR3 loop reads CASSLALGGSSYEQYF. CDR3 nucleotides: TGTGCCAGCAGCTTGGCGTTGGGGGGGAGCTCCTACGAGCAGTACTTC. V usage is TRBV5-4 and J usage is TRBJ2-7, with TRBD2 matching over 7 bases. The CDR3 covers 16 residues. Per germline, CDR1 SGHNT and CDR2 YYREEE (reference sequence). Unmatched junction bases numbered 6, after V lost 0 bases and J lost 0 bases.